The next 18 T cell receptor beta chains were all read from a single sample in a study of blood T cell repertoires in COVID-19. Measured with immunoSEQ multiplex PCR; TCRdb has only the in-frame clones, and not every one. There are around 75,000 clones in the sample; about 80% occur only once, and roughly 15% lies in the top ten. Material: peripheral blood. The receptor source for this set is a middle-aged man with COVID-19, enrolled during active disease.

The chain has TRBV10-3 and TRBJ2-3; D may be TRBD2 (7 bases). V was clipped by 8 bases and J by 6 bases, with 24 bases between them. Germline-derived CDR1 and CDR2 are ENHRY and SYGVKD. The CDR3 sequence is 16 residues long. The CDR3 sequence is CAISKEGGLNKDTQYF. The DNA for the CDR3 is TGTGCCATCTCGAAGGAGGGGGGGCTTAATAAGGATACGCAGTATTTT.

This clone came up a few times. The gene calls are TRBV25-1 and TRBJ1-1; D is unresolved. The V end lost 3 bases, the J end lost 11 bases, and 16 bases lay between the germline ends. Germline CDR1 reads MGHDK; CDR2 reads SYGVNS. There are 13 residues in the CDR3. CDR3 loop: CASSDGPLLSAFF. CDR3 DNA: TGTGCCAGCAGTGATGGGCCACTTTTGTCCGCTTTCTTT.

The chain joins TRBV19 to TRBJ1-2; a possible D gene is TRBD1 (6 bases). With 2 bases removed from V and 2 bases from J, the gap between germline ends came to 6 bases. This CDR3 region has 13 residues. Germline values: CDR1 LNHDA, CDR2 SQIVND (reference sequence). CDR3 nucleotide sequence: TGTGCCAGTAGTATACAGGGGAACTATGGCTACACCTTC. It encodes CASSIQGNYGYTF.

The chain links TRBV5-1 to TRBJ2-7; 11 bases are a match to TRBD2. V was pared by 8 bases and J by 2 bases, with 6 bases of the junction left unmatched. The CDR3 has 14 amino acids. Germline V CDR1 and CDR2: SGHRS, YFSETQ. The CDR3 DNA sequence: TGCGCCAGTTCAACTAGCGGGGGAACCTACGAGCAGTACTTC. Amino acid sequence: CASSTSGGTYEQYF.

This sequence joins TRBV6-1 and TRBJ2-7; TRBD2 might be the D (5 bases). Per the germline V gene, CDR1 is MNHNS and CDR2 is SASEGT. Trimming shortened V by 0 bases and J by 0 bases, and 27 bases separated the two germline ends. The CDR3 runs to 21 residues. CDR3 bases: TGTGCCAGCAGTGAAGCGCTTCCCGGGGAACATGCGGCTGCGGTCTCCTACGAGCAGTACTTC. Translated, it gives CASSEALPGEHAAAVSYEQYF.

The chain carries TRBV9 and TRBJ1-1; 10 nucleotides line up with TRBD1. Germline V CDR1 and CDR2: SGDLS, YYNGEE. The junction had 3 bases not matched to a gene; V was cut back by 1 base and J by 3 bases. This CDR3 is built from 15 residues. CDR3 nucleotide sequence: TGTGCCAGCAGCGTAAGGGGGACAGGGGACACTGAAGCTTTCTTT. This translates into CASSVRGTGDTEAFF.

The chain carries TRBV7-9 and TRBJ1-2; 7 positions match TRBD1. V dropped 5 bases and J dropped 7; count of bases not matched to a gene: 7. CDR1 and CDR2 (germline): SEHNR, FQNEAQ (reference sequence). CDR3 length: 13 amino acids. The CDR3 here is CASSPETGSGYTF. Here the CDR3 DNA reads TGTGCCAGCAGCCCAGAGACAGGGAGTGGCTACACCTTC.

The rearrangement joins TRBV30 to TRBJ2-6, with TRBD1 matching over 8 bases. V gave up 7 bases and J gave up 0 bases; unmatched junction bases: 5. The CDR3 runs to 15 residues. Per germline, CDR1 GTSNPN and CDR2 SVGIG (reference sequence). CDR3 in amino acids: CASGQENSGANVLTF. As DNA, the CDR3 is TGTGCCTCGGGACAGGAAAACTCTGGGGCCAACGTCCTGACTTTC.

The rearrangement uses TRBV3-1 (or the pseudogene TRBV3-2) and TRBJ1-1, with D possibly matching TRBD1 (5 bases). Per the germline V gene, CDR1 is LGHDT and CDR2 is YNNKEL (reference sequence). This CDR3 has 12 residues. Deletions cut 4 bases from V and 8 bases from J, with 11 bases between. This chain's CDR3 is CASSPRGIEAFF. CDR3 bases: TGTGCCAGCAGCCCCCGGGGGATCGAAGCTTTCTTT.

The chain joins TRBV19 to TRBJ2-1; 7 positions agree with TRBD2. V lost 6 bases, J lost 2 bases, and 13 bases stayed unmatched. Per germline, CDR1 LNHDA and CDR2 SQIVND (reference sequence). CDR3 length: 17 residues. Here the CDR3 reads CASSALGAGDAYNEQFF. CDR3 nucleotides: TGTGCCAGTAGCGCGTTAGGGGCGGGGGACGCCTACAATGAGCAGTTCTTC.

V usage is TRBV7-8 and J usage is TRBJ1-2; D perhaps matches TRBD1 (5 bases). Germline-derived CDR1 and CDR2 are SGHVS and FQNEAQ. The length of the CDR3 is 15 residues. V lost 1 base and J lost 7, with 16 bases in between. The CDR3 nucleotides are TGTGCCAGCAGCTTAGTTGGAGACATAAGGGGTGGCTACACCTTC. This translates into CASSLVGDIRGGYTF.

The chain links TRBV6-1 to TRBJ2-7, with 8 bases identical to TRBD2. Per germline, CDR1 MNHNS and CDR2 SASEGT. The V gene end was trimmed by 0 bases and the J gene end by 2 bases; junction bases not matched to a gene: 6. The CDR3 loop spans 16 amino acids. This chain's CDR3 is CASSEAWLAGTYEQYF. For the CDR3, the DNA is TGTGCCAGCAGTGAAGCATGGCTAGCGGGTACCTACGAGCAGTACTTC.

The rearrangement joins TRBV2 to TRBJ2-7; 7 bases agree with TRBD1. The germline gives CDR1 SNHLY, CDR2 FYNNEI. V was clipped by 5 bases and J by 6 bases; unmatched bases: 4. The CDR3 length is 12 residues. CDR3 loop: CASSRDRVEQYF. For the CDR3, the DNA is TGTGCCAGCAGTAGGGACAGAGTCGAGCAGTACTTC.

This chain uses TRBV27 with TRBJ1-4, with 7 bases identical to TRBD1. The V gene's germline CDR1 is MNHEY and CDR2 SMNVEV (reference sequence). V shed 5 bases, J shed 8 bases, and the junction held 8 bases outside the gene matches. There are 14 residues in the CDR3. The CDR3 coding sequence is TGTGCCAGCAGTAAACAGGGGTTCGGGGAAAAACTGTTTTTT. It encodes CASSKQGFGEKLFF.

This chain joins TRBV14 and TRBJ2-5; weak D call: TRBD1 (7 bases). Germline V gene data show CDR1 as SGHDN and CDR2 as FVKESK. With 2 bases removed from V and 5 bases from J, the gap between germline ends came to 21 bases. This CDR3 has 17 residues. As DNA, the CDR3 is TGTGCCAGCAGCCAACCTTACCGGAGGGGGCTCGGGGAGACCCAGTACTTC. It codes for CASSQPYRRGLGETQYF.

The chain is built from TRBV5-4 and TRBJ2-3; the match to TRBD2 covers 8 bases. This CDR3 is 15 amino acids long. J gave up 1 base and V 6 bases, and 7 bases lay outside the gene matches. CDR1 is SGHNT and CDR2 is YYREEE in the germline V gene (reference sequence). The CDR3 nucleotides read TGTGCCAGCACCGAGGTACTAGCGGGCACAGATACGCAGTATTTT. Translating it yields CASTEVLAGTDTQYF.

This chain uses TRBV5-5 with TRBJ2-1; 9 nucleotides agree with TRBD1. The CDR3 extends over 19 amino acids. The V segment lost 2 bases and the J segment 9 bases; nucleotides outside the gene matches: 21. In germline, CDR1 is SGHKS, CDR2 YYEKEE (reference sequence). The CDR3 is CASSFLVGTGTSRGSEQFF. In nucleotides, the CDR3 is TGTGCCAGCAGCTTTCTAGTGGGGACAGGGACTTCCCGGGGGAGTGAGCAGTTCTTC.

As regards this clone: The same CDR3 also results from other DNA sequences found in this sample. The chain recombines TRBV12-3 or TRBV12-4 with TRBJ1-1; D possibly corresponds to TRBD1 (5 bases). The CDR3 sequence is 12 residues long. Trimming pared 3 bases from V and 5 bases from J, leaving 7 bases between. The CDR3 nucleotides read TGTGCCAGCAGTTTCGGGGGGACTGAAGCTTTCTTT. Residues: CASSFGGTEAFF.